This TCR beta chain is drawn from a study of yellow fever vaccine responses in identical twins. Study conclusions and caveats: Twins reportedly mounted vaccine T cell responses that seemed partly convergent, partly personalized.

The CDR3 consists of 13 residues. Trimming cost V 7 bases and J 1 base, with 11 bases left between them. CDR1 MNHEY and CDR2 SVGEGT come from the germline V gene. As concerns this clonotype: Its antigen is as yet unknown.

MiXCR, run by TCRdb on the RT-PCR reads, gives a single entry per CDR3 protein. The sample lists around 5,800 distinct CDR3 sequences; over 60% were seen once. The clonotype originates from a woman younger than 35 who received the yellow fever vaccine. The V call is TRBV6-2 or TRBV6-3, the J call TRBJ2-7; D is possibly TRBD2 (6 bases). Here the sequenced sample was T cells from blood (PBMCs), unsorted or a sorted subset (not recorded which), taken before or after yellow fever vaccination (not recorded which). This CDR3 reads CASNSGISYEQYF. CDR3 nucleotides: TGTGCCAGCAATAGCGGAATATCCTACGAGCAGTACTTC.